This T cell receptor (beta chain) came from a study of cytomegalovirus exposure and HLA in healthy donors. Worth noting for this clone: A junction end diverges from the germline sequence, so it may reflect a read error.

The CDR3 is 12 residues long. Germline assignment: CDR1 MNHNS and CDR2 SASEGT. Primers: 60 Vbeta forward and 13 Jbeta reverse. Clones were sequenced by immunoSEQ multiplex PCR, and TCRdb holds only the in-frame ones, with some missing. In the table there are 200,000 or so clones, 82% of which are singletons. The chain joins TRBV6-1 to TRBJ2-7; 11 bases match TRBD2. The source of this sequence is a woman aged 50 to 60 in good health and CMV-seropositive. The sample comprised PBMCs. CDR3 in DNA: TGTGCCAGCAGGAGACTAGCGGGGCCATCCCACTTC. The encoded protein is CASRRLAGPSHF.